These 26 T cell receptor beta chains originate from one sample sequenced in a study of shared clonotypes between healthy human individuals. The protocol was immunoSEQ multiplex PCR, while the TCRdb copy is restricted to in-frame clones and leaves out a portion. The sample carries millions of clones, about 92% recorded once. CD45RO negativity and positive selection for CCR7 defined naive CD8 cells, a population that excluded terminally differentiated effector memory CD45RA+ cells. Material for sequencing was naive CD8+ T cells from PBMCs. These receptor sequences come from a man aged 18 to 30 in good health. Some clones in this sample may be carry-over from other donors' samples.

The V and J genes are TRBV5-6 and TRBJ2-3; 11 nucleotides agree with TRBD2. J was trimmed by 7 bases and V by 4 bases; bases with no gene match: 11. This CDR3 region has 16 residues. Per germline, CDR1 SGHDT and CDR2 YYEEEE. This CDR3 reads CASSPGTSGITYTQYF. The CDR3 region has the DNA TGTGCCAGCAGCCCAGGGACTAGCGGAATAACCTATACGCAGTATTTT.

The rearrangement joins TRBV27 to TRBJ2-1; TRBD2 might be the D (6 bases). The CDR3 length is 19 residues. With 0 bases removed from V and 2 bases from J, the gap between germline ends came to 20 bases. Germline CDR1 is MNHEY and CDR2 is SMNVEV (reference sequence). CDR3 loop: CASSLSRRFGGRAYNEQFF. CDR3 sequence (DNA): TGTGCCAGCAGTTTATCCAGGAGGTTCGGGGGTAGGGCCTACAATGAGCAGTTCTTC.

The CDR3 DNA sequence: TGCGCCAGCAGTCCCTGGACAGGGGAGAGGCCCCTTAGCTCTGGGGCCAACGTCCTGACTTTC. Translating it yields CASSPWTGERPLSSGANVLTF. The chain uses TRBV23-1 and TRBJ2-6, with 9 positions matching TRBD1. TRBV23-1 is an ORF, with its function uncertain. Trimming at V came to 4 bases and at J to 0 bases, leaving 16 bases not matched to a gene. The CDR3 spans 21 residues.

This clone was counted a few times. Mismatch with germline at one junction end may stem from a read error. The DNA of the CDR3 is TGTGCCAGCAGCCTGTGGGGGACGTCCGAAGCGGGACTCTTT. This translates into CASSLWGTSEAGLF. This chain uses TRBV6-1 with TRBJ1-1; D is perhaps TRBD1 (5 bases). The length of the CDR3 is 14 residues. Germline V lookup: CDR1 MNHNS, CDR2 SASEGT.

The V call is TRBV9, the J call TRBJ2-5; the match to TRBD1 covers 9 bases. The germline CDR1 and CDR2 sequences are SGDLS and YYNGEE. There are 15 residues in the CDR3. V was pared by 0 bases and J by 4 bases, with 4 bases of the junction left unmatched. In DNA, the CDR3 is TGTGCCAGCAGCGTAGGACAGGGGGAACTAGAGACCCAGTACTTC. It yields the protein CASSVGQGELETQYF.

This clone was found once. Other DNA variants within this sample encode the same CDR3. This rearrangement joins TRBV27 to TRBJ2-7, with 10 bases aligning to TRBD2. The CDR3 covers 14 residues. The J segment lost 4 bases and the V segment lost 4 bases, leaving 4 bases of the junction unmatched. Germline V lookup: CDR1 MNHEY, CDR2 SMNVEV (reference sequence). CDR3 in DNA: TGTGCCAGCAGTTCGCTAGCGGGAGATTACGAGCAGTACTTC. As protein: CASSSLAGDYEQYF.

The CDR3 nucleotides read TGTGCCAGCAGCCATAGCCCCGGACAGAGCACAGATACGCAGTATTTT. This sequence encodes CASSHSPGQSTDTQYF. The chain carries TRBV9 and TRBJ2-3; tentative D call: TRBD1 (6 bases). The CDR3 totals 16 residues. Trimming left V 4 bases short and J 0 bases short, with 15 bases between. Germline CDR1 is SGDLS and CDR2 is YYNGEE.

The chain joins TRBV7-9 to TRBJ2-5; D is unclear. There are 14 residues in the CDR3. CDR1 SEHNR and CDR2 FQNEAQ come from the germline V gene (reference sequence). V was trimmed by 7 bases and J by 1 base, leaving 13 bases between them. CDR3 nucleotide sequence: TGTGCCAGCACCGAGCGAGCAGCCCAAGAGACCCAGTACTTC. It yields the protein CASTERAAQETQYF.

This chain connects TRBV10-2 to TRBJ2-3; 9 bases line up with TRBD2. The CDR3 sequence is 17 residues long. The germline gives CDR1 WSHSY, CDR2 SAAADI. Trimming took 2 bases from V and 2 from J; bases not matched to a gene: 8. In DNA form, the CDR3 reads TGCGCCAGCAGTGAGCGGGGACTAGCCGGACTCACAGATACGCAGTATTTT. Encoded protein: CASSERGLAGLTDTQYF.

The chain couples TRBV27 to TRBJ2-3, with 9 bases fitting TRBD2. V was clipped by 4 bases and J by 9 bases; unmatched bases: 14. The CDR3 sequence is 16 residues long. CDR1 is MNHEY and CDR2 is SMNVEV in the germline V gene (reference sequence). The CDR3 nucleotides read TGTGCCAGCAGTTCTCTAGCGGGATTACCCGGGGACACGCAGTATTTT. It encodes CASSSLAGLPGDTQYF.

The chain links TRBV11-2 to TRBJ1-5; D unclear. The germline gives CDR1 SGHAT, CDR2 FQNNGV. The CDR3 loop spans 13 amino acids. V was shortened by 5 bases and J by 5 bases, with 10 bases between the two germline ends. CDR3 coding DNA: TGTGCCAGCAGCCCCGGTTGGGATCAGCCCCAGCATTTT. Translation: CASSPGWDQPQHF.

The chain's CDR3 is CASSSTGTGPYNEQFF. In nucleotides, the CDR3 is TGTGCCAGCAGCTCCACCGGGACAGGGCCCTACAATGAGCAGTTCTTC. This chain connects TRBV11-2 to TRBJ2-1, with 9 bases lining up with TRBD1. With V trimmed by 4 bases and J by 2 bases, 6 bases remained unmatched. Per germline, CDR1 SGHAT and CDR2 FQNNGV. This CDR3 comprises 16 residues. The variable domain in full, completed from reference TRBV11-2 and TRBJ2-1, reads EAGVAQSPRYKIIEKRQSVAFWCNPISGHATLYWYQQILGQGPKLLIQFQNNGVVDDSQLPKDRFSAERLKGVDSTLKIQPAKLEDSAVYLCASSSTGTGPYNEQFFGPGTRLTVL.

The V and J genes are TRBV15 and TRBJ2-1; 9 bases align to TRBD2. In germline, CDR1 is LNHNV, CDR2 YYDKDF (reference sequence). The CDR3 has 16 amino acids. V lost 2 bases to trimming and J lost 6 bases; unmatched junction nucleotides: 8. In DNA, the CDR3 is TGTGCCACCAGCAGATCCTTCGGGACTAGCAGCAATGAGCAGTTCTTC. Translating it yields CATSRSFGTSSNEQFF. The full variable domain, rest sourced from reference TRBV15 and TRBJ2-1, is DAMVIQNPRYQVTQFGKPVTLSCSQTLNHNVMYWYQQKSSQAPKLLFHYYDKDFNNEADTPDNFQSRRPNTSFCFLDIRSPGLGDTAMYLCATSRSFGTSSNEQFFGPGTRLTVL.

This chain links TRBV11-2 with TRBJ2-5; D unresolved. Germline V CDR1 and CDR2: SGHAT, FQNNGV. CDR3 length: 15 residues. The germline V and J ends were trimmed by 5 bases and 3 bases, with 16 bases remaining between them. The chain's CDR3 is CASSRTLGLKETQYF. Written as DNA, the CDR3 is TGTGCCAGCAGCCGTACGCTAGGTTTGAAAGAGACCCAGTACTTC.

The chain couples TRBV19 to TRBJ2-4; TRBD2 matches at 7 bases. V lost 3 bases, J lost 0 bases, and 8 bases stayed unmatched. CDR3 length equals 17 residues. Germline-derived CDR1 and CDR2 are LNHDA and SQIVND (reference sequence). As DNA, the CDR3 is TGTGCCAGTAGTATTCGGGGGGACCCCGTAGCCAAAAACATTCAGTACTTC. It is translated as CASSIRGDPVAKNIQYF.

As for this clone: This specimen includes other DNA sequences encoding the same CDR3. As DNA, the CDR3 is TGTGCCAGCAGCTCGGACGGCGAGCAGTACTTC. It encodes CASSSDGEQYF. This chain connects TRBV7-9 to TRBJ2-7, with unresolved D. V lost 4 bases to trimming and J lost 6 bases, with 7 bases between them. This CDR3 contains 11 residues. Looked up from germline, CDR1 is SEHNR and CDR2 is FQNEAQ (reference sequence).

The chain joins TRBV5-1 to TRBJ2-5; 7 bases map to TRBD2. Per the germline V gene, CDR1 is SGHRS and CDR2 is YFSETQ. With 6 bases clipped from V and 4 bases from J, the junction kept 12 bases outside the gene matches. This CDR3 comprises 15 residues. The CDR3 DNA reads as TGCGCCAGCAAACCCGGGGTCTGGGAGGGAGAGACCCAGTACTTC. Protein: CASKPGVWEGETQYF.

The chain's CDR3 is CASSHRTGANTEAFF. The CDR3 DNA is TGTGCCAGCAGTCACAGGACAGGGGCGAACACTGAAGCTTTCTTT. The rearrangement joins TRBV28 to TRBJ1-1; TRBD1 aligns across 9 bases. Germline lookup yields CDR1 MDHEN and CDR2 SYDVKM. The CDR3 contains 15 residues. V lost 5 bases, J lost 1 base, and 5 bases stayed unmatched.

This clone has just one count. The V and J genes are TRBV28 and TRBJ2-3, with 8 bases lining up with TRBD2. Trimming removed 10 bases from V and 3 bases from J; junction bases left unmatched: 12. This CDR3 comprises 15 residues. Germline CDR1 and CDR2: MDHEN and SYDVKM. CDR3 amino acids: CATTGGGRRTDTQYF. CDR3 nucleotides: TGTGCCACCACCGGGGGGGGCCGAAGGACAGATACGCAGTATTTT.

The rearrangement uses TRBV2 and TRBJ1-5, with unresolved D. The CDR3 has 15 amino acids. CDR1 is SNHLY and CDR2 is FYNNEI in the germline V gene. V was pared by 2 bases and J by 7 bases, with 15 bases between. CDR3 residues: CASSEKTGIGQPQHF. DNA for the CDR3: TGTGCCAGCAGTGAAAAGACCGGGATCGGACAGCCCCAGCATTTT.

This chain uses TRBV29-1 with TRBJ2-5, with 7 bases identical to TRBD1. V lost 3 bases and J lost 2; bases outside the gene matches: 6. The CDR3 totals 14 residues. CDR1 is SQVTM and CDR2 is ANQGSEA in the germline V gene. CDR3 bases: TGCAGCGTTGATTTTAGGGGACAGCAAGAGACCCAGTACTTC. Its translation is CSVDFRGQQETQYF.

The rearrangement links TRBV10-3 to TRBJ2-2; the match to TRBD2 covers 10 bases. Germline lookup yields CDR1 ENHRY and CDR2 SYGVKD. The CDR3 is 17 amino acids. V lost 3 bases to trimming and J lost 5 bases; unmatched junction nucleotides: 9. The CDR3 sequence: CAISDDPSGRGTGELFF. The CDR3 coding sequence is TGTGCCATCAGTGACGACCCTAGCGGGAGAGGAACCGGGGAGCTGTTTTTT.

The chain combines TRBV11-2 with TRBJ2-1; D gene uncertain. V lost 0 bases and J lost 16, with 16 bases in between. Germline values: CDR1 SGHAT, CDR2 FQNNGV. CDR3 length: 13 amino acids. Here the CDR3 DNA reads TGTGCCAGCAGCTTAGAAGGGCTCCAAGGACGATTCTTC. Encoded protein: CASSLEGLQGRFF.

This chain links TRBV7-9 with TRBJ1-5; 8 bases line up with TRBD1. Per germline, CDR1 SEHNR and CDR2 FQNEAQ (reference sequence). This CDR3 has 15 residues. Unmatched junction bases numbered 9, after V lost 5 bases and J lost 6 bases. This chain's CDR3 is CASSKDRDRGQPQHF. Written as DNA, the CDR3 is TGTGCCAGCAGCAAGGACAGGGACCGTGGTCAGCCCCAGCATTTT.

The chain recombines TRBV5-1 with TRBJ1-1; D is possibly TRBD1 (6 bases). This CDR3 has 15 amino acids. Trimming took off 0 bases at V and 0 bases at J, with 9 bases between the two ends. Germline values: CDR1 SGHRS, CDR2 YFSETQ. The CDR3 sequence: CASSLDRAMNTEAFF. In DNA, the CDR3 is TGCGCCAGCAGCTTGGACAGGGCGATGAACACTGAAGCTTTCTTT.

This clone has just one count. This chain uses TRBV2 with TRBJ2-2; D might be TRBD2 (5 bases). The V gene's germline CDR1 is SNHLY and CDR2 FYNNEI. V lost 4 bases to trimming and J lost 6 bases, with 15 bases between them. The CDR3 is 15 residues long. CDR3 sequence: CASSGRGKEAGELFF. The CDR3 nucleotides read TGTGCCAGCAGTGGGAGAGGGAAGGAGGCCGGGGAGCTGTTTTTT.